There are a few counts of the clone carrying this TCR beta chain. Its antigen is as yet unknown. TCRdb re-called the RACE reads through MiXCR, storing one row per CDR3 protein. Of 85,000 or so distinct CDR3 sequences in the sample, about 10% were seen once. This specimen comes from a study of human T cells and chemical hapten exposure. In the study overall: TCR yield per sample varied, mainly due to pooled library volumes.

Documented time point: patch test 1, 2 weeks after DPC sensitization. This sample's treatment: therapeutic diphenylcyclopropenone sensitization with weekly scalp DPC. Study results and caveats: TCRs at a frequency above 1 in 1000 stayed unchanged with DPC sensitization.

The sequenced sample was whole blood, obtained in connection with sensitization to the hapten diphenylcyclopropenone (DPC). This receptor was identified in a woman between 45 and 65 years old with alopecia areata. Some clones in this sample may be carry-over from other donors' samples.

The CDR3 nucleotides are TGTGCCAGCAGTGAAGCCACTAGTTGGTCCGGGAAATCCTACGAGCAGTACTTC. Translated: CASSEATSWSGKSYEQYF. The rearrangement uses TRBV6-1 and TRBJ2-7; TRBD2 is a possible D gene (5 bases). CDR3 length equals 18 residues. Trimming stripped 0 bases from V and 1 base from J, with 19 bases between. Germline V gene sequence: CDR1 MNHNS, CDR2 SASEGT.